Below, 3 T cell receptor beta chains from the same sample are listed, as sequenced in a study of tumor and adjacent non-tumor tissue in lung cancer. Three rounds of nested PCR, following a modified ARM-PCR protocol, produced the TCRbeta library. TCRdb reprocessed the multiplex PCR reads via MiXCR and lists one record per CDR3 protein. Of 50,000 or so distinct CDR3 sequences listed, 70% to 80% were seen once; the top ten hold approximately 23%. The template was RNA from unsorted bulk tissue. Distant lung tissue was collected more than 3 cm away from the tumor edge. The sequenced sample was distant non-tumor lung tissue. The source is a woman aged 55-70 years with non-small cell lung cancer.

A note on this clonotype: The junction departs from germline at one end; a sequencing error may be responsible. CDR3 bases: TGTCCCAGAAGAAAAGGACAGGACGTTGGCTGCACCTTC. Translation gives CPRRKGQDVGCTF. V gene TRBV6-1 combines with J gene TRBJ1-2; TRBD1 agrees at 7 bases. In germline, CDR1 is MNHNS, CDR2 SASEGT. CDR3 size: 13 residues.

The chain employs TRBV10-3 and TRBJ2-1, with 7 bases identical to TRBD2. The junction had 4 bases not matched to a gene; V was cut back by 3 bases and J by 5 bases. CDR1 and CDR2 (germline): ENHRY, SYGVKD. The CDR3 spans 14 residues. This CDR3 reads CAISEGGTNNEQFF. As DNA, the CDR3 is TGTGCCATCAGTGAAGGCGGGACTAACAATGAGCAGTTCTTC.

As for this clonotype: The missing conserved phenylalanine or tryptophan at the end of this CDR3 makes a read error likely. The CDR3 loop is CASSSPYPTTFTGGEQYL. For the CDR3, the DNA is TGTGCCAGCAGTTCGCCCTATCCCACCACTTTTACAGGAGGTGAGCAGTACTTA. This rearrangement joins TRBV12-3 or TRBV12-4 to TRBJ2-7; D may match TRBD1 or TRBD2 (5 bases each). The V end was cut by 4 bases, the J end by 7 bases, with 29 bases between. The CDR3 is 18 residues long.